This T cell receptor beta chain was recorded in a study of blood T cells in healthy people across ages. Findings and limits, study-wide: Naive CD4+ cell counts and diversity both ran higher in long-lived than in aged donors. The fall in TCR beta diversity per million T cells was roughly linear with age. Any changes in expanded clonotypes were possibly confounded, as donor CMV status remained unknown.

CDR3 length: 15 residues. Germline-derived CDR1 and CDR2 are DFQATT and SNEGSKA (reference sequence). Trimming cost V 2 bases and J 9 bases; bases outside gene matches: 12. About this clonotype: Its antigen is unknown.

Primed by a sample-barcoded 5' primer and a J-beta primer mix, a second PCR proceeded for 7 to 11 cycles. TCRdb ran MiXCR on the 5' RACE reads and lists one entry per CDR3 protein. Of about 900,000 distinct CDR3 sequences in the sample, around 46% were seen once. Sequenced sample: blood. The source is a man aged 30-40 years in good health. The chain is built from TRBV20-1 and TRBJ2-1, with TRBD1 matching 8 bases. CDR3 in DNA: TGCAGTGCTAGAAGTCCGGGACAGGCGGCGAGTGAGCAGTTCTTC. It yields the protein CSARSPGQAASEQFF.